Sequencing of this T cell receptor beta chain was carried out in a study of T-cell reconstitution after alpha-beta-depleted transplantation in children. With 3 bases removed from V and 2 bases from J, the gap between germline ends came to 11 bases. The CDR3 length is 14 residues. Overall study findings and caveats: Where alpha-beta T cells came from about two months after transplant was reportedly several hundred expanded graft clones. Where some patients showed high TCRbeta diversity at day 60, it came from recipient T cells and thymic progenitors that had survived. T cells produced anew were the main source of T-cell counts and diversity one year after transplant.

Comment on this clonotype: Antigen specificity is unknown.

Library preparation (for TCRbeta) was performed with unique molecular identifiers. TCRdb used MiXCR to reprocess the PCR reads, holding one entry per CDR3 protein. The table lists about 980,000 distinct CDR3 sequences, about 26% of them singletons. The source is a boy under three years old who had a stem cell transplant for SCID, so the T cells may come from the graft donor. The chain has TRBV12-3 or TRBV12-4 and TRBJ2-7, with unresolved D. The sample consisted of PBMCs, mostly from graft donor cells, taken 360 days after TCRalphabeta/CD19-depleted stem cell transplant. In DNA, the CDR3 is TGTGCCAGCAGTTTCTTGGAGAGGACCTACGAGCAGTACTTC. Amino acids: CASSFLERTYEQYF.